The present T cell receptor beta chain was sequenced within a study of CD4+ T cells in melanoma. Using immunoSEQ multiplex PCR, the repertoire was profiled, and TCRdb retains in-frame clones only, with some absent. Of under 20,000 clones in the sample, around 82% were seen once. Trimming cost V 4 bases and J 4 bases, with 11 bases left between them. The CDR3 sequence is 13 residues long. Germline assignment: CDR1 SGDLS and CDR2 YYNGEE. The sample was cells from a culture (not recorded whether cultured in vitro). The chain carries TRBV9 and TRBJ2-5, with a tentative D call TRBD1 (6 bases). The receptor comes from a human donor with melanoma. CDR3 loop: CASSRTVGETQYF. The CDR3 coding sequence is TGTGCCAGCAGCCGGACAGTAGGAGAGACCCAGTACTTC.